These T cell receptor beta chains were read from a single sample in a study of blood T cell repertoires in COVID-19. The table came from immunoSEQ multiplex PCR; TCRdb's copy has only in-frame clones and leaves some out. The data hold more than 300,000 clones, with about 90% observed a single time. The source material was peripheral blood. These receptors came from a woman in her forties with COVID-19, enrolled during active disease. Both conserved end residues are part of each CDR3. A D gene is named only where the DNA matches it firmly. A row's size may be missing; if present it is once, few, many or a size class.

d_call,j_call,v_call,clone_size,cdr3_aa,cdr3_nt
.,TRBJ1-3,TRBV19,.,CASSPTGLGNTIYF,TGTGCCAGTAGTCCCACAGGCCTCGGAAACACCATATATTTT
.,TRBJ2-6,TRBV27,.,CASSTEGGPLSGANVLTF,TGTGCCAGCAGTACCGAGGGCGGACCACTCTCTGGGGCCAACGTCCTGACTTTC
.,TRBJ1-5,TRBV28,once,CASSSPASDQPQHF,TGTGCCAGCAGTTCTCCCGCCAGCGATCAGCCCCAGCATTTT
.,TRBJ1-1,TRBV5-1,.,CASSFQRSRGAEAFF,TGCGCCAGCAGCTTCCAGCGTAGTCGGGGGGCTGAAGCTTTCTTT
.,TRBJ2-5,TRBV24-1,.,CATSDLGPGLDLQTQYF,TGTGCCACCAGTGATTTAGGGCCGGGACTGGACCTTCAGACCCAGTACTTC
.,TRBJ2-7,TRBV7-9,.,CASSLVAESGNF,TGTGCCAGCAGCTTAGTCGCAGAATCAGGGAACTTC
.,TRBJ1-1,TRBV7-2,.,CASSYRGNTEAFF,TGTGCCAGCAGCTATAGGGGGAACACTGAAGCTTTCTTT
.,TRBJ2-1,TRBV20-1,.,CSARQDNEQFF,TGCAGTGCTAGGCAGGACAATGAGCAGTTCTTC
.,TRBJ1-1,TRBV7-2,.,CASSFQAQETEAFF,TGTGCCAGCAGCTTTCAGGCGCAGGAAACTGAAGCTTTCTTT
TRBD1,TRBJ2-1,TRBV5-1,.,CASRATGEMDEQFF,TGCGCCAGCAGGGCTACAGGGGAGATGGATGAGCAGTTCTTC
.,TRBJ2-1,TRBV7-3,.,CASSPTGAFGAYNEQFF,TGTGCCAGCAGCCCGACGGGAGCCTTTGGGGCCTACAATGAGCAGTTCTTC
.,TRBJ1-1,TRBV27,once,CASSLSGGNTEAFF,TGTGCCAGCAGTTTATCGGGGGGGAACACTGAAGCTTTCTTT
.,TRBJ1-1,TRBV20-1,.,CSAKRTEAFF,TGCAGTGCGAAGAGGACTGAAGCTTTCTTT
.,TRBJ2-3,TRBV7-3,once,CASSLRPYTDTQYF,TGTGCCAGCAGCTTGCGTCCGTACACAGATACGCAGTATTTT
.,TRBJ1-6,TRBV6-5,.,CASSYSRGAHSPLHF,TGTGCCAGCAGTTACTCCCGGGGGGCCCATTCACCCCTCCACTTT
.,TRBJ2-5,TRBV10-3,few,CAISENRENQETQYF,TGTGCCATCAGTGAAAATCGAGAGAACCAAGAGACCCAGTACTTC
.,TRBJ2-3,TRBV7-9,.,CASSVRETSTDTQYF,TGTGCCAGCAGCGTACGGGAGACAAGCACAGATACGCAGTATTTT
.,TRBJ2-1,TRBV9,.,CASSFTDGTSDEQFF,TGTGCCAGCAGCTTCACCGATGGGACTTCGGATGAGCAGTTCTTC
TRBD2,TRBJ2-3,TRBV11-3,.,CASSLDSGGTDTQYF,TGTGCCAGCAGCTTAGACTCGGGAGGGACAGATACGCAGTATTTT
TRBD1,TRBJ1-2,TRBV19,.,CASKFGTGNGYTF,TGTGCCAGTAAATTCGGGACAGGGAATGGCTACACCTTC
.,TRBJ2-7,TRBV4-3,.,CASSQIQAPTYEQYF,TGCGCCAGCAGCCAGATACAGGCCCCCACCTACGAGCAGTACTTC
TRBD1,TRBJ1-2,TRBV6-1,.,CASSEGRGHHYGYTF,TGTGCCAGCAGTGAAGGTAGGGGGCATCACTATGGCTACACCTTC
.,TRBJ2-3,TRBV4-3,once,CASSQGLSDTQYF,TGCGCCAGCAGCCAAGGACTCTCAGATACGCAGTATTTT
.,TRBJ1-5,TRBV28,.,CASSTPGVYDQPQHF,TGTGCCAGCAGTACCCCAGGGGTCTATGATCAGCCCCAGCATTTT
.,TRBJ1-5,TRBV24-1,.,CATSDPGQNQPQHF,TGTGCCACCAGTGATCCTGGACAGAATCAGCCCCAGCATTTT
.,TRBJ1-6,TRBV30,.,CAWSLQGGRISSPLHF,TGTGCCTGGAGTCTACAGGGCGGTCGGATAAGTTCACCCCTCCACTTT
.,TRBJ2-5,TRBV24-1,.,CATSDPRQETQYF,TGTGCCACCAGTGATCCCCGCCAAGAGACCCAGTACTTC
.,TRBJ2-2,TRBV2,.,CASTQGKAGELFF,TGTGCCAGCACTCAGGGGAAAGCCGGGGAGCTGTTTTTT
TRBD1,TRBJ1-5,TRBV5-6,.,CASSSDRGDQPQHF,TGTGCCAGCAGCTCAGACAGGGGCGATCAGCCCCAGCATTTT
.,TRBJ1-3,TRBV2,.,CAGRENSGNTIYF,TGTGCAGGGAGGGAGAACTCTGGAAACACCATATATTTT
.,TRBJ2-6,TRBV5-1,.,CASSLGQGRGTGANVLTF,TGCGCCAGCAGCTTGGGCCAGGGAAGGGGGACTGGGGCCAACGTCCTGACTTTC
TRBD2,TRBJ2-1,TRBV27,.,CASKLTSGRFNEQFF,TGTGCCAGCAAACTTACTAGCGGGAGATTCAATGAGCAGTTCTTC
.,TRBJ2-1,TRBV27,.,CASRGRGEQFF,TGTGCCAGCAGAGGGCGGGGTGAGCAGTTCTTC
TRBD1,TRBJ1-1,TRBV7-2,.,CASSLGPPGQGSTEAFF,TGTGCCAGCAGCTTAGGGCCTCCGGGACAGGGGAGCACTGAAGCTTTCTTT
.,TRBJ2-5,TRBV12-3/TRBV12-4,.,CASRPDRPGAQYF,TGTGCCAGCAGACCGGACAGACCTGGGGCCCAGTACTTC
TRBD1,TRBJ1-4,TRBV6-5,.,CASSYSGRGYEKLFF,TGTGCCAGCAGTTACTCTGGCAGGGGGTATGAAAAACTGTTTTTT